This is a list of T cell receptor beta chains from one sample in a study of circulating tumor DNA in untreated peripheral T-cell lymphoma. Generated by immunoSEQ multiplex PCR, the TCRdb table keeps only in-frame clones and is missing some. The data contain 200 or so clones, 76% of them singletons. The sequenced sample consisted of cell-free DNA from blood serum. The origin of the receptors is a human donor with peripheral T-cell lymphoma. CDR3s include the opening cysteine and the closing phenylalanine or tryptophan. A D gene is named only where the DNA matches it firmly. Clone size is given for some rows only: seen once, a few or many times, or a class if the clone is expanded.

CDR3: CASSQSSYNEQFF
DNA: TGCGCCAGCAGCCAGTCTAGTTACAATGAGCAGTTCTTC
D: .
J: TRBJ2-1
V: TRBV4-1
size: .

CDR3: CASSLPGGETQYF
DNA: TGTGCCAGCAGTTTGCCCGGTGGGGAGACCCAGTACTTC
D: .
J: TRBJ2-5
V: TRBV27
size: .

CDR3: CASSLGGNTEAFF
DNA: TGTGCCAGCAGCTTGGGGGGAAACACTGAAGCTTTCTTT
D: .
J: TRBJ1-1
V: TRBV5-6
size: .

CDR3: CASTLGTGELFF
DNA: TGTGCCAGCACCCTGGGCACCGGGGAGCTGTTTTTT
D: .
J: TRBJ2-2
V: TRBV7-9
size: .

CDR3: CASSQDPRGNTDTQYF
DNA: TGCGCCAGCAGCCAAGATCCCCGGGGCAACACAGATACGCAGTATTTT
D: .
J: TRBJ2-3
V: TRBV4-1
size: .

CDR3: CASSSTEGGNQPQHF
DNA: TGTGCCAGCAGCTCCACGGAGGGGGGGAATCAGCCCCAGCATTTT
D: .
J: TRBJ1-5
V: TRBV7-9
size: .

CDR3: CASSLDQVPGTNVYGYTF
DNA: TGTGCCAGCAGCTTAGATCAGGTCCCGGGGACGAACGTCTATGGCTACACCTTC
D: .
J: TRBJ1-2
V: TRBV11-3
size: few

CDR3: CASSLGQREYTEAFF
DNA: TGCGCCAGCAGCTTGGGGCAGCGCGAGTACACTGAAGCTTTCTTT
D: .
J: TRBJ1-1
V: TRBV5-1
size: .

CDR3: CASSIGGYEAFF
DNA: TGTGCCAGCAGCATAGGCGGGTATGAAGCTTTCTTT
D: .
J: TRBJ1-1
V: TRBV7-9
size: .

CDR3: CASTPEEGRGNQPQHF
DNA: TGTGCCAGCACCCCGGAAGAGGGCAGGGGCAATCAGCCCCAGCATTTT
D: .
J: TRBJ1-5
V: TRBV28
size: .

CDR3: CASSLYTGARNEQYF
DNA: TGTGCCAGCAGCTTGTACACAGGGGCGCGGAACGAGCAGTACTTC
D: TRBD1
J: TRBJ2-7
V: TRBV5-5
size: .

CDR3: CASSWEEGPYTPNTGAFF
DNA: TGCGCCAGCAGCTGGGAGGAAGGGCCCTATACCCCGAACACTGGAGCTTTCTTT
D: .
J: TRBJ1-1
V: TRBV5-1
size: .

CDR3: CASSASGNSPLHF
DNA: TGTGCCAGTAGTGCTAGTGGAAATTCACCCCTCCACTTT
D: .
J: TRBJ1-6
V: TRBV19
size: .

CDR3: CASSPPGGPYNEQFF
DNA: TGCGCCAGCAGCCCTCCAGGGGGACCCTACAATGAGCAGTTCTTC
D: TRBD1
J: TRBJ2-1
V: TRBV4-1
size: .

CDR3: CASSLVGESGQPQHF
DNA: TGTGCCAGCAGTTTAGTAGGGGAGAGCGGTCAGCCCCAGCATTTT
D: .
J: TRBJ1-5
V: TRBV27
size: few

CDR3: CASSSSNEETQYF
DNA: TGTGCCAGCAGTTCCTCAAACGAGGAGACCCAGTACTTC
D: .
J: TRBJ2-5
V: TRBV27
size: .

CDR3: CATRTNLGSPLHF
DNA: TGCGCCACCCGAACAAACCTGGGTTCACCCCTCCACTTT
D: .
J: TRBJ1-6
V: TRBV5-1
size: .

CDR3: CARRTGTPNTGELFF
DNA: TGTGCCAGGCGAACCGGGACGCCGAACACCGGGGAGCTGTTTTTT
D: .
J: TRBJ2-2
V: TRBV19
size: .

CDR3: CASSYGGEQFF
DNA: TGTGCCAGCAGTTACGGAGGTGAGCAGTTCTTC
D: .
J: TRBJ2-1
V: TRBV6-5
size: .

CDR3: CAWSTGHYREQYF
DNA: TGTGCCTGGAGTACTGGACACTATCGCGAGCAGTACTTC
D: .
J: TRBJ2-7
V: TRBV30
size: .

CDR3: CASSFALAGGTDTQYF
DNA: TGCGCCAGCAGCTTCGCTCTAGCGGGGGGGACAGATACGCAGTATTTT
D: TRBD2
J: TRBJ2-3
V: TRBV5-1
size: .

CDR3: CASSLGASEAFF
DNA: TGTGCCAGCAGCTTAGGGGCATCTGAAGCTTTCTTT
D: .
J: TRBJ1-1
V: TRBV11-3
size: .

CDR3: CASSQENRVNTEAFF
DNA: TGCGCCAGCAGCCAAGAGAACAGGGTGAACACTGAAGCTTTCTTT
D: .
J: TRBJ1-1
V: TRBV4-1
size: .

CDR3: CASRGKGYTF
DNA: TGTGCCAGCAGAGGGAAAGGCTACACCTTC
D: .
J: TRBJ1-2
V: TRBV27
size: few

CDR3: CASTVGSNEQFF
DNA: TGTGCCAGCACTGTGGGGTCCAATGAGCAGTTCTTC
D: .
J: TRBJ2-1
V: TRBV7-9
size: .

CDR3: CASSELGVSGANVLTF
DNA: TGTGCCAGCAGTGAATTGGGGGTCTCTGGGGCCAACGTCCTGACTTTC
D: .
J: TRBJ2-6
V: TRBV2
size: .

CDR3: CAWSVRTLPYNEQFF
DNA: TGTGCCTGGAGTGTACGCACACTCCCTTACAATGAGCAGTTCTTC
D: .
J: TRBJ2-1
V: TRBV30
size: .

CDR3: CASSIEEGRGNTIYF
DNA: TGTGCCAGTAGTATCGAGGAGGGAAGAGGAAACACCATATATTTT
D: .
J: TRBJ1-3
V: TRBV19
size: .

CDR3: CASSQDWRMSKEKLFF
DNA: TGCGCCAGCAGCCAAGACTGGAGGATGTCGAAGGAAAAACTGTTTTTT
D: .
J: TRBJ1-4
V: TRBV4-1
size: .